This entry describes one TCR beta chain. Its antigen is not identified. These data come from a study of T cells after yellow fever vaccination. Overall study context: Fractions with few cells were prepared using SMART-Seq v4 Ultra Low Input.

TCRdb independently ran MiXCR on the 5' RACE reads; one entry per CDR3 protein. This sample has around 320,000 distinct CDR3 sequences, with around 4.3% found just once. Looked up from germline, CDR1 is KGHSH and CDR2 is LQKENI. The CDR3 consists of 13 residues. V was pared by 6 bases and J by 0 bases, with 9 bases between. Overall study findings and caveats: Post-booster repertoires contained most primary-vaccination clones again (about 96% CD4, 85% to 90% CD8). High-abundance clonotypes from the bulk population could contaminate FACS-sorted repertoires. The secondary response was weaker but peaked faster, day 5 versus 15.

The sequences come from PBMCs, collected 15 days after the yellow fever booster vaccination. V gene TRBV18 combines with J gene TRBJ2-7; D is unclear. The TCR originated in a man aged 18 to 30 who received the YFV17D yellow fever vaccine. The CDR3 here is CASSLVRSYEQYV. The DNA of the CDR3 is TGTGCCAGCTCGCTGGTTCGCTCCTACGAGCAGTACGTC.